The 9 T cell receptor beta chains in this list originate from one sample, sequenced in a study of ipilimumab plus nivolumab after autologous stem cell transplantation. The method was immunoSEQ multiplex PCR; TCRdb's version includes in-frame clones alone and lacks a portion of them. The repertoire consists of about 84,000 clones, with approximately 83% occurring once and the leading ten covering around 2%. Sequenced material: PBMCs, taken in a trial of ipilimumab plus nivolumab as post-transplant consolidation. These receptors were collected from a male donor with diffuse large B-cell lymphoma.

The chain has TRBV7-8 and TRBJ2-3; the D call may be TRBD1 or TRBD2 (5 bases each). This CDR3 contains 14 residues. CDR1 is SGHVS and CDR2 is FQNEAQ in the germline V gene. V gave up 4 bases and J gave up 6 bases, with 14 bases separating them. CDR3 in amino acids: CASSSGPHVDTQYF. For the CDR3, the DNA is TGTGCCAGCAGCTCGGGACCTCACGTGGATACGCAGTATTTT.

The V gene is TRBV5-1, the J gene TRBJ2-7; D is undetermined. This CDR3 has 12 residues. V lost 0 bases, J lost 3 bases, and 4 bases lay in between. Germline CDR1 and CDR2: SGHRS and YFSETQ. CDR3 nucleotide sequence: TGCGCCAGCAGCTTGGATCTCTACGAGCAGTACTTC. Its translation is CASSLDLYEQYF.

The chain joins TRBV13 to TRBJ2-3; D is uncertain. Germline CDR1 and CDR2: PRHDT and FYEKMQ (reference sequence). This CDR3 is built from 12 residues. The V and J ends lost 1 base and 2 bases respectively, with 1 base between them. CDR3: CASSLATDTQYF. The CDR3 coding sequence is TGTGCCAGCAGCTTAGCCACAGATACGCAGTATTTT.

The chain combines TRBV23-1 with TRBJ2-5; no clear D. TRBV23-1 is given ORF status, its function remaining uncertain. Trimming removed 0 bases at V and 5 bases at J, with 25 bases between. The CDR3 consists of 19 residues. CDR3 bases: TGCGCCAGCAGTCAATCTTCAGGTTTAGGAGTTCGGTTGAGGGAGACCCAGTACTTC. Amino acid sequence: CASSQSSGLGVRLRETQYF.

J is TRBJ1-2 and V is TRBV19, with 7 bases that match TRBD1. V shed 8 bases and J 2 bases; nucleotides not matched to a gene: 5. This CDR3 region has 13 residues. The germline V gene has CDR1 LNHDA and CDR2 SQIVND (reference sequence). DNA for the CDR3: TGTGCCAGTCAGGGACAGAGCAACTATGGCTACACCTTC. This sequence encodes CASQGQSNYGYTF.

The chain couples TRBV5-6 to TRBJ1-2; perhaps TRBD1 as D (5 bases). Trimming took off 3 bases at V and 4 bases at J, with 16 bases between the two ends. Germline CDR1 SGHDT, CDR2 YYEEEE. The CDR3 is made up of 15 amino acids. The DNA for the CDR3 is TGTGCCAGCAGCTGGGTCCAGGGCCGTGGCTATGGCTACACCTTC. This gives the protein CASSWVQGRGYGYTF.

The chain has TRBV15 and TRBJ2-1; D perhaps matches TRBD2 (7 bases). V lost 5 bases, J lost 5 bases, and 19 bases lay in between. The CDR3 length is 16 residues. The V gene's germline CDR1 is LNHNV and CDR2 YYDKDF (reference sequence). The CDR3 loop reads CATSDTGGGQNNEQFF. The DNA for the CDR3 is TGTGCCACCAGCGATACTGGCGGGGGCCAAAACAATGAGCAGTTCTTC.

The genes are TRBV5-1 and TRBJ2-3; D assignment may be TRBD1 or TRBD2 (7 bases each). Per germline, CDR1 SGHRS and CDR2 YFSETQ. Trimming pared 4 bases from V and 0 bases from J, leaving 12 bases between. The CDR3 totals 15 residues. CDR3 amino acids: CASSQGGLSTDTQYF. The CDR3 nucleotides read TGCGCCAGCAGCCAGGGGGGGTTAAGCACAGATACGCAGTATTTT.

The chain uses TRBV18 and TRBJ2-1; 9 bases are a match to TRBD1. V dropped 0 bases and J dropped 1; count of bases not matched to a gene: 10. The CDR3 has 19 amino acids. Germline V gene sequence: CDR1 KGHSH, CDR2 LQKENI. The CDR3 loop reads CASSPPYGSGQGSYNEQFF. DNA for the CDR3: TGTGCCAGCTCACCACCGTACGGATCAGGACAGGGGTCCTACAATGAGCAGTTCTTC.